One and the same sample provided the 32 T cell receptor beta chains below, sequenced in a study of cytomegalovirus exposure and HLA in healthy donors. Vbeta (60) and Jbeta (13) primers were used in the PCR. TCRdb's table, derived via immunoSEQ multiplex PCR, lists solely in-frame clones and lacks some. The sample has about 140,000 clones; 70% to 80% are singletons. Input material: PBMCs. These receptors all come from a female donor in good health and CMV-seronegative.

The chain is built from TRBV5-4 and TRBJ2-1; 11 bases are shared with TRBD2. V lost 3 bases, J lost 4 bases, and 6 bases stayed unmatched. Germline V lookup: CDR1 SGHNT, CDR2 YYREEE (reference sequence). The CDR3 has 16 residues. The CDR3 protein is CASSSGLADVYNEQFF. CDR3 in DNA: TGTGCCAGCAGCTCGGGACTAGCGGACGTTTACAATGAGCAGTTCTTC.

CDR3 sequence reads: CASSFGTGGTYEQYF. As DNA, the CDR3 is TGTGCCAGTAGTTTCGGGACAGGGGGCACCTACGAGCAGTACTTC. The chain uses TRBV19 and TRBJ2-7; 12 nucleotides align to TRBD1. CDR1 is LNHDA, CDR2 SQIVND, per germline (reference sequence). This CDR3 is 15 amino acids long. V shed 5 bases, J shed 2 bases, and the junction held 4 bases outside the gene matches.

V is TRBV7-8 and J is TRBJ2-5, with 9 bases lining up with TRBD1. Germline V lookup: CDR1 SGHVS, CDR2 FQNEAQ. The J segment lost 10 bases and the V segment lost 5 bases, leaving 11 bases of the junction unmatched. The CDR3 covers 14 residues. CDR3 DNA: TGTGCCAGCAGCCCTCCCGCGGACAGGGGAGTCCAGTACTTC. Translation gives CASSPPADRGVQYF.

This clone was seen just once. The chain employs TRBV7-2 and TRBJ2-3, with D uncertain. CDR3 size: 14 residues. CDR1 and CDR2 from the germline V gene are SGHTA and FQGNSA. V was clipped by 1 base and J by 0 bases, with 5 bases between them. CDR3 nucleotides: TGTGCCAGCAGCTTAGGACAAAGCACAGATACGCAGTATTTT. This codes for CASSLGQSTDTQYF.

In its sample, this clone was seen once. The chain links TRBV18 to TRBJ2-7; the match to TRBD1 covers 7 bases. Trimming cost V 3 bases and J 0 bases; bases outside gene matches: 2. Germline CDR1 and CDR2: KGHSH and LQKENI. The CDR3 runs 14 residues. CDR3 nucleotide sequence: TGTGCCAGCTCACCGAGGACAGGCTCCTACGAGCAGTACTTC. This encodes CASSPRTGSYEQYF.

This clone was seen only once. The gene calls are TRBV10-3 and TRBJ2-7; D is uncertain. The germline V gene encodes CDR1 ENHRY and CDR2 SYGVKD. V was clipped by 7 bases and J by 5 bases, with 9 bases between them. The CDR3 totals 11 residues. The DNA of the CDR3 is TGTGCCATCACCGGTGAGGACGAGCAGTACTTC. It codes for CAITGEDEQYF.

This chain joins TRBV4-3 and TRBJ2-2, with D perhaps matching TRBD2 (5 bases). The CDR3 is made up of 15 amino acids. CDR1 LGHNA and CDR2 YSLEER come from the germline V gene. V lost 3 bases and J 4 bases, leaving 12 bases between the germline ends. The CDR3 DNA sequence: TGCGCCAGCAGCCATGCACTTACTAGCACCGGGGAGCTGTTTTTT. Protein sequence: CASSHALTSTGELFF.

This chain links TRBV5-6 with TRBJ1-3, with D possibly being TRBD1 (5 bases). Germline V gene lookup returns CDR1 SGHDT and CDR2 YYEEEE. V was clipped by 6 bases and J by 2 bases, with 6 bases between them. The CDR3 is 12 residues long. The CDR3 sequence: CASIGAGNTIYF. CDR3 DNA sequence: TGTGCCAGCATAGGGGCTGGAAACACCATATATTTT.

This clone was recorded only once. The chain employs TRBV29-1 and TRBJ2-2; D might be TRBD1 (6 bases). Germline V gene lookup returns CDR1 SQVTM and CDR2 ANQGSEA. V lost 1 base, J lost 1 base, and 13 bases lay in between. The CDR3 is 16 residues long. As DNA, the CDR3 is TGCAGCGTTGAAGGACAGGCTGATAAGAACACCGGGGAGCTGTTTTTT. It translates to CSVEGQADKNTGELFF.

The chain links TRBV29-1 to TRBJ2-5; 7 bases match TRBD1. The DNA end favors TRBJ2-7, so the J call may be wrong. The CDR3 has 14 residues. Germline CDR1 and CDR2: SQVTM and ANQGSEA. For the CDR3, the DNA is TGCAGCGTTGGGCTTCCGGGACAGACCTACGAGCAGTACTTC. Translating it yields CSVGLPGQTYEQYF.

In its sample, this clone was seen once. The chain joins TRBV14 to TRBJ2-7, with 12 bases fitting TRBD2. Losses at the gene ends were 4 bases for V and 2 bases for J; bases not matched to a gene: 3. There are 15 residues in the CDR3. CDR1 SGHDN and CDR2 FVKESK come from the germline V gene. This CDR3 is CASSPGTSGPYEQYF. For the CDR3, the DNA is TGTGCCAGCAGCCCTGGGACTAGCGGGCCCTACGAGCAGTACTTC. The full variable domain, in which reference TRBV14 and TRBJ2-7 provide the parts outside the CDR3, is EAGVTQFPSHSVIEKGQTVTLRCDPISGHDNLYWYRRVMGKEIKFLLHFVKESKQDESGMPNNRFLAERTGGTYSTLKVQPAELEDSGVYFCASSPGTSGPYEQYFGPGTRLTVT.

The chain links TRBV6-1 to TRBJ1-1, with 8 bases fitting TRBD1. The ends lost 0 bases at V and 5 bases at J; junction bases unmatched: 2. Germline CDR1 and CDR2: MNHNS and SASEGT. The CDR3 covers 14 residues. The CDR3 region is CASSEAGDRTEAFF. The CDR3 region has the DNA TGTGCCAGCAGTGAAGCGGGGGACAGGACTGAAGCTTTCTTT.

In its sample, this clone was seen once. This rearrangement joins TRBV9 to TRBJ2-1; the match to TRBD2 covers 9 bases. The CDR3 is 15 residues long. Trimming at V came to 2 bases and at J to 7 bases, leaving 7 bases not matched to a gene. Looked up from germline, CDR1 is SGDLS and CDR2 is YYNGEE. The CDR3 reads CASSVTSGGGNEQFF. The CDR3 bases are TGTGCCAGCAGCGTGACTAGCGGAGGAGGGAATGAGCAGTTCTTC.

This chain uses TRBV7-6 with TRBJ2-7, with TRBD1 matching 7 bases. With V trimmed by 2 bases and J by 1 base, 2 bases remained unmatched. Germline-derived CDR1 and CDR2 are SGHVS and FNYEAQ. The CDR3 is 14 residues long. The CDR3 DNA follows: TGTGCCAGCAGCTTAACAGGGGAGTCCTACGAGCAGTACTTC. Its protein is CASSLTGESYEQYF. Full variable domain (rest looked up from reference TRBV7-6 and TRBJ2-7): GAGVSQSPRYKVTKRGQDVALRCDPISGHVSLYWYRQALGQGPEFLTYFNYEAQQDKSGLPNDRFSAERPEGSISTLTIQRTEQRDSAMYRCASSLTGESYEQYFGPGTRLTVT.

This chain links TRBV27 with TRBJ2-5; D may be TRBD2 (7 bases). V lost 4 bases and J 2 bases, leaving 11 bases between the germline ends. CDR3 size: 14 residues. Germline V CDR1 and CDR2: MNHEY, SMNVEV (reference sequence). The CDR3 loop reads CASSWGRGQETQYF. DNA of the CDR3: TGTGCCAGCAGTTGGGGGCGGGGGCAAGAGACCCAGTACTTC.

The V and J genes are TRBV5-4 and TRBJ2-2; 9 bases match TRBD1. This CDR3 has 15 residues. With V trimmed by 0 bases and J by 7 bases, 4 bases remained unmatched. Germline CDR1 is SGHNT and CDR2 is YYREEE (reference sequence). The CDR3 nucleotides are TGTGCCAGCAGCTTGGACAGGGGGCAGGACGGGGAGCTGTTTTTT. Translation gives CASSLDRGQDGELFF. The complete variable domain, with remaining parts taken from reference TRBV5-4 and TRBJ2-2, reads ETGVTQSPTHLIKTRGQQVTLRCSSQSGHNTVSWYQQALGQGPQFIFQYYREEENGRGNFPPRFSGLQFPNYSSELNVNALELDDSALYLCASSLDRGQDGELFFGEGSRLTVL.

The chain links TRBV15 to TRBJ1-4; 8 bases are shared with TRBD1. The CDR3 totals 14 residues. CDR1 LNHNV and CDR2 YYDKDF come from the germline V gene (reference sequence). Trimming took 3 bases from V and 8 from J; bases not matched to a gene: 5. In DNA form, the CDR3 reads TGTGCCACCAGCAGCAGACAGGGGACGGAAAAACTGTTTTTT. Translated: CATSSRQGTEKLFF.

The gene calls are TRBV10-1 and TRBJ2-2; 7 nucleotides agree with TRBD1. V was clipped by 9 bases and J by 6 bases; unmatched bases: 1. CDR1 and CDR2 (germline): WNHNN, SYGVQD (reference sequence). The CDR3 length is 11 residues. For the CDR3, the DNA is TGCGCCAGTCAGGGGGCCGGGGAGCTGTTTTTT. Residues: CASQGAGELFF.

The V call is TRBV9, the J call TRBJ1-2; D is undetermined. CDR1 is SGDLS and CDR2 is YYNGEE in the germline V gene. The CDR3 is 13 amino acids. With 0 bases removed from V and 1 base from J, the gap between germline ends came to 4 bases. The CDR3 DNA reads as TGTGCCAGCAGCGTAGACAGTAACTATGGCTACACCTTC. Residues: CASSVDSNYGYTF.

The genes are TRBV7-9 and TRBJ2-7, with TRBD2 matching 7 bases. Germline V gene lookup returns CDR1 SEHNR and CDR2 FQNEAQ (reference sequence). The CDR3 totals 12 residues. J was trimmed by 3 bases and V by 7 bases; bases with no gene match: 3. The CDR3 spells CASTASGYEQYF. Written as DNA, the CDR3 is TGTGCCAGCACCGCTAGCGGCTACGAGCAGTACTTC.

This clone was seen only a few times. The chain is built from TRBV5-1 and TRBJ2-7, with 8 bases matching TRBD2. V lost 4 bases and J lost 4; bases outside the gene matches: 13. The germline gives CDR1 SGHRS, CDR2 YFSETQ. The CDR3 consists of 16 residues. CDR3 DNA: TGCGCCAGCAGCCCCTCCATGGTAGCGGGGAGGTACGAGCAGTACTTC. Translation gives CASSPSMVAGRYEQYF.

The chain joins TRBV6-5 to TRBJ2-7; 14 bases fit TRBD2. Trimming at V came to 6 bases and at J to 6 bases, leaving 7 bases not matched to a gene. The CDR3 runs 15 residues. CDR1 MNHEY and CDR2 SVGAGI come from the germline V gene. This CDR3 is CASRSPGLAGVEQYF. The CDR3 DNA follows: TGTGCCAGCAGATCCCCGGGACTAGCGGGAGTCGAGCAGTACTTC.

CDR3 amino acids: CASSLDRGRGSPLHF. DNA of the CDR3: TGTGCCAGCAGTTTAGACAGGGGGCGTGGGTCACCCCTCCACTTT. V gene TRBV27 combines with J gene TRBJ1-6, with TRBD1 matching over 10 bases. The ends lost 2 bases at V and 10 bases at J; junction bases unmatched: 5. The CDR3 consists of 15 residues. Germline V gene sequence: CDR1 MNHEY, CDR2 SMNVEV (reference sequence).

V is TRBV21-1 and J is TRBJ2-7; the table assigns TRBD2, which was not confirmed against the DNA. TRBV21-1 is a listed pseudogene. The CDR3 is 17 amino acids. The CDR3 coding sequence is TGTGCCAGCAGCAGTAGGCCGGGACTAGCGACTCTCTACGAGCAGTACTTC. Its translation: CASSSRPGLATLYEQYF.

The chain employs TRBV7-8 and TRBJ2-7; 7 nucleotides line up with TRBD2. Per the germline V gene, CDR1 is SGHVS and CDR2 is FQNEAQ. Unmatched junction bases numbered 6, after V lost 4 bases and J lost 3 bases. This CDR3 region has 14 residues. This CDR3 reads CASSWGTTFYEQYF. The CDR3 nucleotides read TGTGCCAGCAGCTGGGGGACTACTTTCTACGAGCAGTACTTC.

The CDR3 is CASSRRDRRDGYTF. CDR3 sequence (DNA): TGTGCCAGCAGCCGCCGGGACAGGAGAGATGGCTACACCTTC. The V call is TRBV7-9, the J call TRBJ1-2; 8 positions agree with TRBD1. V shed 5 bases, J shed 6 bases, and the junction held 8 bases outside the gene matches. The CDR3 length is 14 residues. Germline V gene data show CDR1 as SEHNR and CDR2 as FQNEAQ (reference sequence). Full variable domain (outside the CDR3, taken from reference TRBV7-9 and TRBJ1-2): DTGVSQNPRHKITKRGQNVTFRCDPISEHNRLYWYRQTLGQGPEFLTYFQNEAQLEKSRLLSDRFSAERPKGSFSTLEIQRTEQGDSAMYLCASSRRDRRDGYTFGSGTRLTVV.

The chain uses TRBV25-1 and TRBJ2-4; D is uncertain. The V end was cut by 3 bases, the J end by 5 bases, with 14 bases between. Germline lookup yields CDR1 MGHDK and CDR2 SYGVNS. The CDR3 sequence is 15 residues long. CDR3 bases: TGTGCCAGCAGTGACCGGCCGAACAGCCAAAACATTCAGTACTTC. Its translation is CASSDRPNSQNIQYF.

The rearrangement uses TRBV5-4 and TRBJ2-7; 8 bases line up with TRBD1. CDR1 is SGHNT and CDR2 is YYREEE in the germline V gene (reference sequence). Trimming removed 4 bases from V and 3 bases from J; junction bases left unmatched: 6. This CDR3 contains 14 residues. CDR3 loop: CASSGETGGYEQYF. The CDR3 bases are TGTGCCAGCAGCGGGGAAACAGGGGGCTACGAGCAGTACTTC.

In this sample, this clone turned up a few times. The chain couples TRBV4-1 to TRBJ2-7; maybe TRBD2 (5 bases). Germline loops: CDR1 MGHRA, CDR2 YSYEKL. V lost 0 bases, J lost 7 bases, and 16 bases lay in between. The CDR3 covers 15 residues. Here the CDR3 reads CASSQDTGSTGEQYF. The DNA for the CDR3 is TGCGCCAGCAGCCAAGATACCGGGTCAACGGGAGAGCAGTACTTC.

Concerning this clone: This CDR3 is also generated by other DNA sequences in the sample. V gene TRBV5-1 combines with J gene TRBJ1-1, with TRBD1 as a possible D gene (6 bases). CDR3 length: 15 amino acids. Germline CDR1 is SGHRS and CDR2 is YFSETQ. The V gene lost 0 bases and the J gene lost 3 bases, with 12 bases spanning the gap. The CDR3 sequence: CASSLVGGGDTEAFF. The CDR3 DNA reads TGCGCCAGCAGCTTGGTGGGTGGGGGCGACACTGAAGCTTTCTTT. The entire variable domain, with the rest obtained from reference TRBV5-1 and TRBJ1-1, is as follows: KAGVTQTPRYLIKTRGQQVTLSCSPISGHRSVSWYQQTPGQGLQFLFEYFSETQRNKGNFPGRFSGRQFSNSRSEMNVSTLELGDSALYLCASSLVGGGDTEAFFGQGTRLTVV.

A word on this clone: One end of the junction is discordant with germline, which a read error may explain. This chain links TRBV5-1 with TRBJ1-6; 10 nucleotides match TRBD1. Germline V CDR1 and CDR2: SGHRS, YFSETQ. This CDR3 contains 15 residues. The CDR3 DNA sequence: TGTGCCAGCAGCTTGAGGACAGGGGGTAATTCACCCCTCCACTTT. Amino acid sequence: CASSLRTGGNSPLHF.

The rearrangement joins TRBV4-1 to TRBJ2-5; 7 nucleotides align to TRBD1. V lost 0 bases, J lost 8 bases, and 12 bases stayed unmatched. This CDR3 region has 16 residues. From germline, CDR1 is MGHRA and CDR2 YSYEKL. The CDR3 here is CASSQEHSGTVSTQYF. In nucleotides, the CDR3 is TGCGCCAGCAGCCAAGAGCATTCCGGGACAGTATCCACCCAGTACTTC.